A selection of T cell receptor beta chains follows, all from one sample in a study of cytomegalovirus exposure and HLA in healthy donors. The repertoire was sequenced with immunoSEQ multiplex PCR; TCRdb's copy has only in-frame clones and lacks some. The profile shows fewer than 200,000 clones, about 88% of them singletons. The sample consisted of PBMCs. Receptors were obtained from a girl younger than two in good health and CMV-seronegative. CDR3s include the opening cysteine and the closing phenylalanine or tryptophan. A D gene is named only where the DNA matches it firmly. The size field is filled for only some rows; it gives once, few, many or a size class.

TRBD1,TRBJ1-5,NA,TRBV7-2,TGTGCCAGCAGCGACAGGGGCAATCAGCCCCAGCATTTT,CASSDRGNQPQHF
TRBD1,TRBJ2-1,once,TRBV11-1,TGTGCCAGCAGTTTCACAGGGGGCACGCTATACAATGAGCAGTTCTTC,CASSFTGGTLYNEQFF
NA,TRBJ2-7,NA,TRBV7-9,TGTGCCAGCAGCGTATCCAACGGCGAGCAGTACTTC,CASSVSNGEQYF
TRBD1,TRBJ2-7,NA,TRBV7-2,TGTGCCAGCAGCCTCAGACAGGGAGAGTCCTACGAGCAGTACTTC,CASSLRQGESYEQYF
TRBD1,TRBJ2-7,NA,TRBV10-3,TGTGCCATCAGTGGGACAGGGGCCTACGAGCAGTACTTC,CAISGTGAYEQYF
TRBD2,TRBJ2-1,NA,TRBV5-1,TGCGCCAGCAGCTTGGGTAGCGGGAGCGCCTACAACGAGCAGTTCTTC,CASSLGSGSAYNEQFF
TRBD1,TRBJ1-4,NA,TRBV28,TGTGCCAGCACCTCGCCTGGTGGGGACAGGGGGCCCATTTACCCCGCAACTAATGAAAAACTGTTTTTT,CASTSPGGDRGPIYPATNEKLFF
TRBD1,TRBJ2-5,NA,TRBV7-6,TGTGCCAGCAGCTTAGGTGGGACAGCCCCTAGGGAGACCCAGTACTTC,CASSLGGTAPRETQYF
NA,TRBJ1-5,NA,TRBV10-1,TGCGCCAGCAGTGGGCAGGGAAAGAGCGGCAATCAGCCCCAGCATTTT,CASSGQGKSGNQPQHF
NA,TRBJ1-1,few,TRBV6-5,TGTGCCAGCAAAACTAGGGCGGGCAGCACTGAAGCTTTCTTT,CASKTRAGSTEAFF
TRBD1,TRBJ2-5,NA,TRBV4-1,TGCGCCAGCAGCCAAGAACCGGTGGCGAGGGGGCGCGAGACCCAGTACTTC,CASSQEPVARGRETQYF
TRBD2,TRBJ2-7,once,TRBV11-2,TGTGCCAGCAGGCAGACTAGCGGGGGGAGCTCCTACGAGCAGTACTTC,CASRQTSGGSSYEQYF
NA,TRBJ2-7,NA,TRBV7-6,TGTGCCAGCAGCTTAGAAGGAGAGCTGCCATACGAGCAGTACTTC,CASSLEGELPYEQYF
TRBD1,TRBJ1-2,NA,TRBV10-2,TGCGCCAGCAGAGACGGACAGGGGGTCGCTTATGGCTACACCTTC,CASRDGQGVAYGYTF
NA,TRBJ2-5,NA,TRBV29-1,TGCAGCGTAAGCCATTCCCAAGAGACCCAGTACTTC,CSVSHSQETQYF
NA,TRBJ2-1,NA,TRBV7-7,TGTGCCAGCAGCTTAGCAGGGGGACACTGCAATGAGCAGTTCTTC,CASSLAGGHCNEQFF
TRBD1,TRBJ1-2,NA,TRBV4-1,TGCGCCAGCAGCCAAGATGGCAGGGGGCCTATCCCTAACTATGGCTACACCTTC,CASSQDGRGPIPNYGYTF
NA,TRBJ2-1,NA,TRBV15,TGTGCCACCAGCAGAGATAGTTCGCCGGGTAGCGGCTCCTACAATGAGCAGTTCTTC,CATSRDSSPGSGSYNEQFF
NA,TRBJ2-1,NA,TRBV7-9,TGTGCCAGCAGCCCCCCAGGACAGTCCTACAATGAGCAGTTCTTC,CASSPPGQSYNEQFF